Sequencing of this TCR beta chain was carried out in a study of blood T cell repertoires in COVID-19. CDR3 size: 14 residues. Trimming removed 4 bases from V and 0 bases from J; junction bases left unmatched: 3. The germline gives CDR1 SGHRS, CDR2 YFSETQ. Authors' data handling: Amplification of reference gene primers was used by the study to estimate nucleated cell counts. Assay used: immunoSEQ multiplex PCR; TCRdb lists only in-frame clones, some missing. The V and J calls and the clone size are those of that table, but D and trimming were determined from the DNA. The repertoire holds some 41,000 clones, with 81% as singletons.

The TCR originated in a man aged 40-49 years with active or convalescent COVID-19. The chain is built from TRBV5-1 and TRBJ2-5, with 7 bases fitting TRBD2. Material for sequencing was peripheral blood. The CDR3 nucleotides read TGCGCCAGCAGCCCCGGGGGGAACCAAGAGACCCAGTACTTC. Translation gives CASSPGGNQETQYF. Based on the CDR3 plus reference TRBV5-1 and TRBJ2-5, the full variable domain is KAGVTQTPRYLIKTRGQQVTLSCSPISGHRSVSWYQQTPGQGLQFLFEYFSETQRNKGNFPGRFSGRQFSNSRSEMNVSTLELGDSALYLCASSPGGNQETQYFGPGTRLLVL.